Described below is a single TCR beta chain sequence and its context. The antigen is not known. The PCR ran on 60 Vbeta and 13 Jbeta primers. Method: immunoSEQ multiplex PCR; TCRdb's copy keeps in-frame clones and lacks some. The sample holds under 150,000 clones. The CDR3 spans 13 residues. V shed 5 bases and J shed 9 bases, with 16 bases lying between them. CDR1 is MNHNY and CDR2 is SVGAGI in the germline V gene (reference sequence). This sample was taken from a study of cytomegalovirus exposure and HLA in healthy donors. Turning to the study itself: As an earlier analysis found, around 200 million T cells yielded about 100 million unique TCR beta sequences. General study results and limits: Usually a TCR sequence was rare, but some public TCRs were found in many donors.

Each donor's status was that of a healthy bone marrow donor. This sequence joins TRBV6-6 and TRBJ2-5; the D gene is possibly TRBD2 (6 bases). This sequence originates from a woman aged 60-75 years in good health and CMV-seronegative. The sequenced material came from PBMCs. CDR3 coding DNA: TGTGCCAGCAGTCGTACAACGGGGACTGCCCAGTACTTC. As protein: CASSRTTGTAQYF.